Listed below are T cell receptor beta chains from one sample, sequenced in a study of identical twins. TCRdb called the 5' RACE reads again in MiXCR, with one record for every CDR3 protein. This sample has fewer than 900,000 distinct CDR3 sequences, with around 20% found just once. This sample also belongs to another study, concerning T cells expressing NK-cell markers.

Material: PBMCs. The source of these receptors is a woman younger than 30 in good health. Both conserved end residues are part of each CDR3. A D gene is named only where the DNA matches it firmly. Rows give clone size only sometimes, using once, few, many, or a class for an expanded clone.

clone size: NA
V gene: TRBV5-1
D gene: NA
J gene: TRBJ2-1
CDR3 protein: CASRETSGLSYNEQFF
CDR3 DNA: TGCGCCAGCAGGGAGACCAGCGGGCTCTCCTACAATGAGCAGTTCTTC

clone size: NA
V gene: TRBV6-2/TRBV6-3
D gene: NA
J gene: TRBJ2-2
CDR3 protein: CASSPPVRAGELFF
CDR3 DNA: TGTGCCAGCAGTCCCCCCGTACGGGCCGGGGAGCTGTTTTTT

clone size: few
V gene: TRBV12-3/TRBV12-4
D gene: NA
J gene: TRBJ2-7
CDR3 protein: CASSIHRDIYEQYF
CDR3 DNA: TGTGCCAGCAGTATCCACCGGGACATCTACGAGCAGTACTTC

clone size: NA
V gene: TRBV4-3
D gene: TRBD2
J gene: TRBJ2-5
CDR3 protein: CASSQGTSAEETQYF
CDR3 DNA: TGCGCCAGCAGCCAAGGTACTAGCGCAGAAGAGACCCAGTACTTC

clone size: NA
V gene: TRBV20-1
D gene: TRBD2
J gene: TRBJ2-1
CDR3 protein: CSAITDPFGGTSESSYNEQFF
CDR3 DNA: TGCAGTGCTATAACCGACCCCTTTGGGGGGACTAGCGAAAGCTCCTACAATGAGCAGTTCTTC

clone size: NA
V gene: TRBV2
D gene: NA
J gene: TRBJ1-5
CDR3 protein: CASTDRNQPQHF
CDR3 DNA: TGTGCCAGCACGGACCGCAATCAGCCCCAGCATTTT

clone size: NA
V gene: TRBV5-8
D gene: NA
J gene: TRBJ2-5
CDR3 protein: CASRRSLRGSKESETQYF
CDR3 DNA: TGTGCCAGCAGGCGATCCCTTAGAGGGAGCAAGGAGTCGGAGACCCAGTACTTC

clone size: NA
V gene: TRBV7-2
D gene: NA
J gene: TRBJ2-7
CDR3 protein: CASSASGREQYF
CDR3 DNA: TGTGCCAGCAGCGCTTCGGGGCGCGAGCAGTACTTC

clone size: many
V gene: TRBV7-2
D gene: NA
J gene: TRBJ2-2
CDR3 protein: CATPDRGRTSGELFF
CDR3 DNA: TGTGCTACACCCGACCGGGGGAGAACGAGCGGGGAGCTGTTTTTT

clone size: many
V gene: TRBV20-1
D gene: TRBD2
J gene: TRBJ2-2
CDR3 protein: CSARGLAGLNTGELFF
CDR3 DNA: TGCAGTGCTAGGGGACTAGCGGGCTTGAACACCGGGGAGCTGTTTTTT

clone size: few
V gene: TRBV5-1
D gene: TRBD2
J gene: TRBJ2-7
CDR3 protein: CASSGGTSGPSYEQYF
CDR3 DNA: TGCGCCAGCAGCGGTGGGACTAGCGGGCCCTCCTACGAGCAGTACTTC

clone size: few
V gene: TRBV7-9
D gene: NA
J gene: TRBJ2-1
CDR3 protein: CASSFSVYEQFF
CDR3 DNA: TGTGCCAGCAGCTTTTCCGTATATGAGCAGTTCTTC

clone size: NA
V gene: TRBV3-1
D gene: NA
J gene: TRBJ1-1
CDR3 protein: CASSQLGTEAFF
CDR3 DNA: TGTGCCAGCAGCCAACTGGGGACTGAAGCTTTCTTT

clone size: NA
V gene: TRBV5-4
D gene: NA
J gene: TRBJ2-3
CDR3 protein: CASSLSGDRPPQYF
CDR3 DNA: TGTGCCAGCAGCTTGTCGGGGGACCGCCCCCCGCAGTATTTT